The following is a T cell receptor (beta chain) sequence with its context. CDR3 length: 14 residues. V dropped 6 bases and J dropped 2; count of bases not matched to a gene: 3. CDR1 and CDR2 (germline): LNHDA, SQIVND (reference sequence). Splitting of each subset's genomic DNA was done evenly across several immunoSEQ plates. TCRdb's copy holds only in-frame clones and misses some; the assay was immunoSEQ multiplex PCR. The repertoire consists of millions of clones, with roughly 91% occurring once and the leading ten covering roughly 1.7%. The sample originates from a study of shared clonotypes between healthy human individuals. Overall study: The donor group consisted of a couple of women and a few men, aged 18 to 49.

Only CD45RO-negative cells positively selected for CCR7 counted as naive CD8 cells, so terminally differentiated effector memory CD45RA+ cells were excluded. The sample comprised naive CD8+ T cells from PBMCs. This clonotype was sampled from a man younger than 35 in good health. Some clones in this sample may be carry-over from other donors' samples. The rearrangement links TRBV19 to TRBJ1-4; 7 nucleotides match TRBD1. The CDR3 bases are TGTGCCAGTAGGACAGGGACTACTAATGAAAAACTGTTTTTT. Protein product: CASRTGTTNEKLFF.